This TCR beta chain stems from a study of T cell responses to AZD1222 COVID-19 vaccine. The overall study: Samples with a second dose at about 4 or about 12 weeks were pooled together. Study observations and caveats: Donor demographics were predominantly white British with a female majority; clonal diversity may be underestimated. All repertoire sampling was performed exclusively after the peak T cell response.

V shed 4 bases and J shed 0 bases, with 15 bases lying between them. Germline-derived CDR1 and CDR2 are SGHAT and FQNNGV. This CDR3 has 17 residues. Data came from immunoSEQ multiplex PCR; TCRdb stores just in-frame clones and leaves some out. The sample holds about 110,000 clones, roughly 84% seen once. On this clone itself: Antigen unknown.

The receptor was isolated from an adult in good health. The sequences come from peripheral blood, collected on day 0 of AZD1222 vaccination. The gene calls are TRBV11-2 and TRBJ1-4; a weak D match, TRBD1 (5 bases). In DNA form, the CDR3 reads TGTGCCAGCAGCTCTCTGGGCAGGGCCGCAACTAATGAAAAACTGTTTTTT. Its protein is CASSSLGRAATNEKLFF.